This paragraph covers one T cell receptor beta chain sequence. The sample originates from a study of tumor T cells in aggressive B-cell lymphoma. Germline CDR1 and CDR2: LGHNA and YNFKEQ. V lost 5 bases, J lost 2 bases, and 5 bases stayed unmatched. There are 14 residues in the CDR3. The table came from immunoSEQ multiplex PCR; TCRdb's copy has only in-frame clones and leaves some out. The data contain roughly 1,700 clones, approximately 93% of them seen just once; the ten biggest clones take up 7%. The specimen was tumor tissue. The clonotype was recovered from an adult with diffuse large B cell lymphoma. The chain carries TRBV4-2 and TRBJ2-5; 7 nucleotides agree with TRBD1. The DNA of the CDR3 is TGTGCCAGCAGCTCGAGACAGGGACAAGAGACCCAGTACTTC. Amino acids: CASSSRQGQETQYF.